The rows below give T cell receptor beta chains drawn from one sample of a study of response to subunit inactivated influenza vaccine. TCRdb re-derived calls from the RT-PCR reads in MiXCR, one entry per CDR3 protein. The sample consists of hundreds of thousands of distinct CDR3 sequences, about 8% of them appearing once. The starting material was PBMCs from blood, obtained around 25 months after vaccination. These receptors were obtained from a man in his fifties or sixties who received an inactivated influenza vaccine. Each CDR3 is given with its conserved first and last residue. The D gene is left open where the match is weak. Clone size is stated in some rows and not others, as once, few, many or a class when expanded.

D,size,J,V,DNA,CDR3
NA,NA,TRBJ2-3,TRBV6-2/TRBV6-3,TGTGCCAGCGCAATGGCGGCCCGGCGGGCAGATACGCAGTATTTT,CASAMAARRADTQYF
NA,many,TRBJ2-1,TRBV4-2,TGTGCCAGCAGCCAAGGACTTGCGAGCTCCTACAATGAGCAGTTCTTC,CASSQGLASSYNEQFF
NA,few,TRBJ2-2,TRBV11-2,TGTGCCAGCAGCTTAGGCTACAGGTCGAACACCGGGGAGCTGTTTTTT,CASSLGYRSNTGELFF
TRBD1,few,TRBJ1-3,TRBV10-3,TGTGCCATCAGTGAGTCGGTGACAGGGGGCAACACCATATATTTT,CAISESVTGGNTIYF
TRBD2,few,TRBJ2-3,TRBV5-1,TGCGCCAGCAGCTTTCAACCTAGCGGTAGCACAGATACGCAGTATTTT,CASSFQPSGSTDTQYF
NA,few,TRBJ1-2,TRBV15,TGTGCCACCAGCAGAGCGGGCGGGGATTATGGCTACACCTTC,CATSRAGGDYGYTF
NA,many,TRBJ2-7,TRBV4-1,TGCGCCAGCAGCCACCCTTCCGAGGGCCCAGGCAACGAGCAGTACTTC,CASSHPSEGPGNEQYF
TRBD1,few,TRBJ1-1,TRBV7-6,TGTGCCAGCAGCTTAGCCTCTACAGGGGGAGTTACTGAAGCTTTCTTT,CASSLASTGGVTEAFF
NA,few,TRBJ1-1,TRBV5-6,TGTGCCAGCAGGCGAGGGGTCGGGACTGAAGCTTTCTTT,CASRRGVGTEAFF
NA,NA,TRBJ2-2,TRBV7-2,TGTGCCAGCAGCTTCCGGACAGCTACCGGGGAGCTGTTTTTT,CASSFRTATGELFF
NA,NA,TRBJ2-4,TRBV12-3/TRBV12-4,TGTGCCAGCAGTTGGGGGGTGGGAGCCAAAAACATTCAGTACTTC,CASSWGVGAKNIQYF
NA,many,TRBJ1-1,TRBV24-1,TGTGCCACCAGTGATTTCCGGGGGACTGAAGCTTTCTTT,CATSDFRGTEAFF
TRBD1,few,TRBJ1-4,TRBV7-9,TGTGCCAGCAGCTCGGACAGGGTTTCTGGAAAACTGTTTTTT,CASSSDRVSGKLFF
TRBD1,many,TRBJ2-2,TRBV7-2,TGTGCCAGCAGCTTAGCGGGACAGGGGAACACCGGGGAGCTGTTTTTT,CASSLAGQGNTGELFF
TRBD1,few,TRBJ1-3,TRBV19,TGTGCCAGTACTTTGGGGACAGGGAACTCTGGAAACACCATATATTTT,CASTLGTGNSGNTIYF
NA,NA,TRBJ2-1,TRBV2,TGTGCCAGCAGGCTCCTACAAAGCTCCTACAATGAGCAGTTCTTC,CASRLLQSSYNEQFF
NA,NA,TRBJ1-2,TRBV5-1,TGCGCCAGCACTCTGGACGGCGGTGGTGGCTACACCTTC,CASTLDGGGGYTF
NA,few,TRBJ2-2,TRBV12-3/TRBV12-4,TGTGCCAGCAGCCAAACGGGCGGCAGCGGGGAGCTGTTTTTT,CASSQTGGSGELFF
NA,few,TRBJ2-1,TRBV6-5,TGTGCCAGCAGCCGCGGTTGGAATGAGCAGTTCTTC,CASSRGWNEQFF
NA,few,TRBJ1-3,TRBV5-6,TGTGCCAGCAGCCCGAGGCCCGGCGGGGTACGCTCTGGAAACACCATATATTTT,CASSPRPGGVRSGNTIYF
NA,NA,TRBJ1-1,TRBV24-1,TGTGCCACCAGTGACACGACAGGGAACACTGAAGCTTTCTTT,CATSDTTGNTEAFF
TRBD1,NA,TRBJ1-2,TRBV5-1,TGCGCCAGCAGCCGGGACAGTCTAGTGGATGGCTACACCTTC,CASSRDSLVDGYTF
TRBD1,NA,TRBJ2-5,TRBV7-9,TGTGCCAGCAGCCCACCTGGAACAGGGGGCGCGGAGACCCAGTACTTC,CASSPPGTGGAETQYF
NA,NA,TRBJ2-5,TRBV7-2,TGTGCCAGCAGCGCCAGAGGACGGCTTCAAGAGACCCAGTACTTC,CASSARGRLQETQYF
NA,NA,TRBJ2-7,TRBV6-2/TRBV6-3,TGTGCCAGCAGTTACTCCGACAGGCCAGCGGACGAGCAGTACTTC,CASSYSDRPADEQYF
TRBD1,NA,TRBJ1-1,TRBV9,TGTGCCAGCAGCGTGACAGGGCAGGGTCCCGGAATGAACACTGAAGCTTTCTTT,CASSVTGQGPGMNTEAFF
NA,NA,TRBJ2-1,TRBV29-1,TGCAGCGTTGATAAGAATCACGATGAGCAGTTCTTC,CSVDKNHDEQFF
NA,few,TRBJ2-3,TRBV20-1,TGCAGTGCTAAGCGGCTGACTAGCACAGATACGCAGTATTTT,CSAKRLTSTDTQYF
TRBD1,NA,TRBJ2-3,TRBV10-3,TGTGCCATCAGTGAGTCGATCTCGGGACAGGTGTACACAGATACGCAGTATTTT,CAISESISGQVYTDTQYF
NA,few,TRBJ2-2,TRBV5-6,TGTGCCAGCAGTCCCCTGGTGGGAGCTGGCACCGGGGAGCTGTTTTTT,CASSPLVGAGTGELFF
TRBD1,few,TRBJ1-2,TRBV29-1,TGCAGCGCCGCCCTGGACAGGGGGGGAGGCTACACCTTC,CSAALDRGGGYTF
NA,NA,TRBJ1-5,TRBV20-1,TGCAGTGCTAGAGTAGGGAACCCTAATCAGCCCCAGCATTTT,CSARVGNPNQPQHF
NA,many,TRBJ2-1,TRBV3-1,TGTGCCAGCAGCCGGAACAGGGTCCGTGAGCAGTTCTTC,CASSRNRVREQFF